These T cell receptor beta chains were read from a single sample in a study of T-cell memory formation after mild COVID-19. TCRdb re-derived calls from the 5' RACE reads in MiXCR, one entry per CDR3 protein. The sample has some 210,000 distinct CDR3 sequences, about 10% seen once. The sequenced sample consisted of PBMCs or a T cell subset sorted from them (not recorded which). These receptors were collected from a young man who had mild COVID-19 (a few samples of this study predate the infection). Cell type and time point are not known. Each CDR3 is given with its conserved first and last residue. Fields, in order: J gene, V gene, CDR3 protein.

j_gene: TRBJ2-1
v_gene: TRBV4-3
CDR3aa: CASSREGTVSSYNEQFF

j_gene: TRBJ1-1
v_gene: TRBV11-2
CDR3aa: CASSGRETGTEAFF

j_gene: TRBJ1-2
v_gene: TRBV7-9
CDR3aa: CASSFADRGSGYTF

j_gene: TRBJ1-2
v_gene: TRBV4-1
CDR3aa: CASSHPLGAGPRGYGYTF

j_gene: TRBJ2-1
v_gene: TRBV11-2
CDR3aa: CASSPRGDSSYNEQFF

j_gene: TRBJ2-7
v_gene: TRBV4-2
CDR3aa: CASSHFDTGSGYEQYF

j_gene: TRBJ1-5
v_gene: TRBV20-1
CDR3aa: CSARGWTGDQPQHF

j_gene: TRBJ1-1
v_gene: TRBV11-1
CDR3aa: CASRLLNTEAFF

j_gene: TRBJ2-5
v_gene: TRBV7-2
CDR3aa: CASSFGYQETQYF

j_gene: TRBJ2-1
v_gene: TRBV4-3
CDR3aa: CASSQTTGVTDEQFF

j_gene: TRBJ1-2
v_gene: TRBV4-2
CDR3aa: CASSQGDGTGLTGYGYTF

j_gene: TRBJ2-6
v_gene: TRBV28
CDR3aa: CASSLSTRTGANVLTF

j_gene: TRBJ2-5
v_gene: TRBV9
CDR3aa: CASSPTAGVQGETQYF

j_gene: TRBJ2-3
v_gene: TRBV9
CDR3aa: CASSVRGSTDTQYF

j_gene: TRBJ2-5
v_gene: TRBV18
CDR3aa: CASSTGPKETQYF

j_gene: TRBJ2-3
v_gene: TRBV5-4
CDR3aa: CASNLGDRGTDTQYF

j_gene: TRBJ2-2
v_gene: TRBV7-2
CDR3aa: CATEGRHTGELFF

j_gene: TRBJ1-2
v_gene: TRBV4-3
CDR3aa: CASSQDEATSYGYTF

j_gene: TRBJ2-2
v_gene: TRBV7-3
CDR3aa: CASSLGRTSLRDTGELFF

j_gene: TRBJ1-1
v_gene: TRBV29-1
CDR3aa: CSAQGQGTEAFF

j_gene: TRBJ2-3
v_gene: TRBV24-1
CDR3aa: CATSDTGQGAASDTQYF

j_gene: TRBJ2-3
v_gene: TRBV27
CDR3aa: CASKTGWRGGPDTQYF

j_gene: TRBJ2-3
v_gene: TRBV14
CDR3aa: CASSQASRGWGTDTQYF

j_gene: TRBJ2-3
v_gene: TRBV7-2
CDR3aa: CASSSGGGLRTDTQYF

j_gene: TRBJ2-7
v_gene: TRBV18
CDR3aa: CASSSGTGDEQYF

j_gene: TRBJ1-5
v_gene: TRBV24-1
CDR3aa: CATRANSNQPQHF

j_gene: TRBJ1-2
v_gene: TRBV7-2
CDR3aa: CASSRTVGNYGYTF

j_gene: TRBJ2-3
v_gene: TRBV5-1
CDR3aa: CASSLEDPSTDTQYF